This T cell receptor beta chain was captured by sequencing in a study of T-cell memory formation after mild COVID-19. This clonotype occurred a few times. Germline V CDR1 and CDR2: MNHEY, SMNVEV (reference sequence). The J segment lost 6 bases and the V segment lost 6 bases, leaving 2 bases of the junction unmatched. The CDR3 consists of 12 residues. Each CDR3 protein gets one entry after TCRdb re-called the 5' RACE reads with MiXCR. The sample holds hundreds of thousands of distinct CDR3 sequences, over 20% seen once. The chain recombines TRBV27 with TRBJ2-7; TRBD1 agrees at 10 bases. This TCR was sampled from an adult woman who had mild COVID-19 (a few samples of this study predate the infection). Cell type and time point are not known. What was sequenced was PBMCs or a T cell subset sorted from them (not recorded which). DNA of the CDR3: TGTGCCAGCAGCGGGACAGGGGTCGAGCAGTACTTC. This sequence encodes CASSGTGVEQYF.